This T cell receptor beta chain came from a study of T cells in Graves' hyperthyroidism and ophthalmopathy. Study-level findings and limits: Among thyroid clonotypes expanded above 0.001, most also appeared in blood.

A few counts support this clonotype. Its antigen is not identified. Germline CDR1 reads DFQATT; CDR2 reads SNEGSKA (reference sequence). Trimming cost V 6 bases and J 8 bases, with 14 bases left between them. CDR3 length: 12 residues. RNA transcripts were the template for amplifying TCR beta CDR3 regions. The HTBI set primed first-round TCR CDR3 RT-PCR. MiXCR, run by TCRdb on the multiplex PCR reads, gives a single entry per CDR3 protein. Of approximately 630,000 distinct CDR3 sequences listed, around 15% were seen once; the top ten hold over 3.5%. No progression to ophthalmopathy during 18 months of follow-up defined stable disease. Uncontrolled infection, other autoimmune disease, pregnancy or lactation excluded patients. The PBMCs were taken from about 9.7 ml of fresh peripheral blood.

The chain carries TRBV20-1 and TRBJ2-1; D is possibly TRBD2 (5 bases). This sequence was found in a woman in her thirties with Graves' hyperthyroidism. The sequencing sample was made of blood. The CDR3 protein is CSAYDASYEQFF. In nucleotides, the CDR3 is TGCAGTGCCTACGACGCTAGCTATGAGCAGTTCTTC.